This T cell receptor (beta chain) originates from a study of PD-L1 blockade in urothelial cancer. Across the whole study: Male sex and bladder-origin urothelial cancer were recorded for about 90% of the roughly 29 patients. Prior regimens of chemotherapy numbered 0 to 3 per patient.

The sample's time point: pretreatment peripheral blood. Patients' urothelial carcinoma was locally advanced or metastatic. Between 1 and 8 samples per patient were obtained, pretreatment and on-treatment. This table comes from immunoSEQ multiplex PCR, and its TCRdb copy is limited to in-frame clones, with some not included. This table holds 56,000 or so clones, over 75% found once. CDR3 length equals 15 residues. V lost 0 bases and J lost 5, with 11 bases in between. Germline V gene data show CDR1 as SGDLS and CDR2 as YYNGEE. This TCR derives from a man in his 70s with urothelial cancer. The chain uses TRBV9 and TRBJ2-2, with D tentatively TRBD1 (5 bases). The sample consisted of PBMCs, taken around atezolizumab (anti-PD-L1) treatment. CDR3 nucleotides: TGTGCCAGCAGCGTAGTGCCAGGGCGGACCGGGGAGCTGTTTTTT. Encoded protein: CASSVVPGRTGELFF.